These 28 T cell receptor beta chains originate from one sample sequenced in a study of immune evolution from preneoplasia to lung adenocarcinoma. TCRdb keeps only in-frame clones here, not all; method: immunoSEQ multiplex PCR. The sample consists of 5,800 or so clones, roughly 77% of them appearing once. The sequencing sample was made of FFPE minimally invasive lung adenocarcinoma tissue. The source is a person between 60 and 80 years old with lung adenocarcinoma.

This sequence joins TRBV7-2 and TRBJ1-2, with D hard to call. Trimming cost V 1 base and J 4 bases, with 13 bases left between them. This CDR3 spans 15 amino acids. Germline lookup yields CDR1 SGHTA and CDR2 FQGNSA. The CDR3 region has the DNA TGTGCCAGCAGCTTAGAGGGCAGATCCTCCTATGGCTACACCTTC. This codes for CASSLEGRSSYGYTF.

CDR3 in amino acids: CSVESTQGATEAFF. CDR3 sequence (DNA): TGCAGCGTTGAATCGACTCAGGGAGCCACTGAAGCTTTCTTT. The chain employs TRBV29-1 and TRBJ1-1; a weak D match, TRBD1 (5 bases). V gave up 2 bases and J gave up 4 bases, with 14 bases separating them. From germline, CDR1 is SQVTM and CDR2 ANQGSEA. This CDR3 is 14 amino acids long.

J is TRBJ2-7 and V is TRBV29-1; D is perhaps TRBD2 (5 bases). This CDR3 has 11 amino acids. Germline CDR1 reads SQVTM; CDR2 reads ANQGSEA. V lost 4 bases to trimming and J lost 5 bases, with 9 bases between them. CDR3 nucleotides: TGCAGCGTTGCGGACTTTAACGAGCAGTACTTC. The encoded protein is CSVADFNEQYF.

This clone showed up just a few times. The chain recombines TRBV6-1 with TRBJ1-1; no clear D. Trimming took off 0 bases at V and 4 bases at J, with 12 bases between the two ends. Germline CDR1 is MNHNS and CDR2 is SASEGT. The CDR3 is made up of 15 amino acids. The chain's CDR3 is CASSEAAIRTTEAFF. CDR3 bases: TGTGCCAGCAGTGAAGCGGCGATTCGAACCACTGAAGCTTTCTTT.

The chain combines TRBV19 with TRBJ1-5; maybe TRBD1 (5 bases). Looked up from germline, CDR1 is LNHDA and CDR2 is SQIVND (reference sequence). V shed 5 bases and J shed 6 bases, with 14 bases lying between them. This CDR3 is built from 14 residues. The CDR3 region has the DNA TGTGCCAGTAGTTTAGGGGTTATCGGTCAGCCCCAGCATTTT. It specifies CASSLGVIGQPQHF.

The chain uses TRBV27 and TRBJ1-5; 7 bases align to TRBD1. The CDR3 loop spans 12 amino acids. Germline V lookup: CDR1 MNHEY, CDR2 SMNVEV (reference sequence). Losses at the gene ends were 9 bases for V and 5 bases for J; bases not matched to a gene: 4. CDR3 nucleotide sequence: TGTGCCAGTAGACAGGGAGATCAGCCCCAGCATTTT. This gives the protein CASRQGDQPQHF.

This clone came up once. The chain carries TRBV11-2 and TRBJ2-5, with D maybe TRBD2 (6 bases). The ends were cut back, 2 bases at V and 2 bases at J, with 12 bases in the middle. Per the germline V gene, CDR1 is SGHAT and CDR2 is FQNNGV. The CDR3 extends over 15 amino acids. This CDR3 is CASSLSSGLQETQYF. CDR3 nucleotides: TGTGCCAGCAGCTTATCGTCGGGACTGCAAGAGACCCAGTACTTC.

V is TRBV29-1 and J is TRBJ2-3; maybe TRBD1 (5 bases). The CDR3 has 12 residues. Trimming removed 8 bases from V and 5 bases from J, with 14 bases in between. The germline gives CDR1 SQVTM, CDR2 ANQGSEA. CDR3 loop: CSLDSGLDTQYF. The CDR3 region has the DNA TGCAGCCTAGACTCAGGGTTAGATACGCAGTATTTT.

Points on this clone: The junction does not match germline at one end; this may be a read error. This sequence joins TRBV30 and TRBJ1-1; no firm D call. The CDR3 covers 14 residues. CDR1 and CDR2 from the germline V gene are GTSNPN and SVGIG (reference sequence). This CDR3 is CAWKAGRSGTETFF. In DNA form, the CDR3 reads TGTGCCTGGAAAGCTGGGAGGTCGGGAACTGAAACTTTCTTT.

CDR3 sequence reads: CASSQRGARMTDTQYF. The CDR3 DNA reads TGCGCCAGCAGCCAAAGAGGGGCTAGAATGACAGATACGCAGTATTTT. V is TRBV4-1 and J is TRBJ2-3; the D call may be TRBD1 or TRBD2 (5 bases each). V lost 2 bases and J lost 3, with 15 bases in between. This CDR3 is built from 16 residues. Germline V gives CDR1 MGHRA, CDR2 YSYEKL.

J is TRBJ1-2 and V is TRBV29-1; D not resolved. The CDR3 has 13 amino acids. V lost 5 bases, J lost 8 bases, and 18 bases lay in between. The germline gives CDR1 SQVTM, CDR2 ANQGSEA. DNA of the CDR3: TGCAGCGTTCAAGGGTCCGTGTTAGGGGGCTACACCTTC. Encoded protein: CSVQGSVLGGYTF.

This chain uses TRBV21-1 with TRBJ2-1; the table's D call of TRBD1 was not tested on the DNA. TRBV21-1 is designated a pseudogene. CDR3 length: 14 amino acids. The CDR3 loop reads CASSKWSRGHEQFF. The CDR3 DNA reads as TGTGCCAGCAGCAAATGGTCCAGGGGGCATGAGCAGTTCTTC.

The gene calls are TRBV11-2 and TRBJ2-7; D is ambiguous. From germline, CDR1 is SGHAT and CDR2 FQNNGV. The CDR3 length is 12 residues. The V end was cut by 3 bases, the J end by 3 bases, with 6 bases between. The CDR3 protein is CASSFPNYEQYF. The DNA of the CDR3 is TGTGCCAGCAGCTTCCCCAACTACGAGCAGTACTTC.

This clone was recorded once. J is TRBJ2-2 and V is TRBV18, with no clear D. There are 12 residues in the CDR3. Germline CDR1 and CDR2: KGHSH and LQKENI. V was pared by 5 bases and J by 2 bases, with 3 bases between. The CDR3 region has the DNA TGTGCCAGCTCATTCAACACCGGGGAGCTGTTTTTT. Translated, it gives CASSFNTGELFF. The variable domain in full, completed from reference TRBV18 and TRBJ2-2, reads NAGVMQNPRHLVRRRGQEARLRCSPMKGHSHVYWYRQLPEEGLKFMVYLQKENIIDESGMPKERFSAEFPKEGPSILRIQQVVRGDSAAYFCASSFNTGELFFGEGSRLTVL.

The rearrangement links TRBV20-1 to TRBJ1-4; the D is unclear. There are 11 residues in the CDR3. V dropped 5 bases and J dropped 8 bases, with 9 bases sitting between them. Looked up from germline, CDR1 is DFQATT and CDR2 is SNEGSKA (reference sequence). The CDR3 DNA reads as TGCAGTGCTGTCTTTAACGAAAAACTGTTTTTT. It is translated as CSAVFNEKLFF.

The CDR3 region has the DNA TGTGCCAGCAGCCAAGATGGGCGGAAGAACACTGAAGCTTTCTTT. It specifies CASSQDGRKNTEAFF. This chain uses TRBV4-2 with TRBJ1-1, with D uncertain. The germline V gene has CDR1 LGHNA and CDR2 YNFKEQ. This CDR3 is built from 15 residues. The V end lost 0 bases, the J end lost 1 base, and 9 bases lay between the germline ends.

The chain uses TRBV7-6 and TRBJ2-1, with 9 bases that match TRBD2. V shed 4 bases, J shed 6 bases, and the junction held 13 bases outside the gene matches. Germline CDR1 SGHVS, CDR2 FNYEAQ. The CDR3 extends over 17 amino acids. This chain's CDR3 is CASSSRTSATYGNEQFF. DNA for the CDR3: TGTGCCAGCAGCTCCAGGACTAGCGCGACCTACGGCAATGAGCAGTTCTTC.

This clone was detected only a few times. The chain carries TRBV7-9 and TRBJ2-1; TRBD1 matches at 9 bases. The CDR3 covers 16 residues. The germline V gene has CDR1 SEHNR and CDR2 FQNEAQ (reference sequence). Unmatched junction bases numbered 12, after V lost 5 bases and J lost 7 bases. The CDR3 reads CASSRKQGQGKNEQFF. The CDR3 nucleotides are TGTGCCAGCAGCCGAAAGCAAGGACAGGGGAAGAATGAGCAGTTCTTC.

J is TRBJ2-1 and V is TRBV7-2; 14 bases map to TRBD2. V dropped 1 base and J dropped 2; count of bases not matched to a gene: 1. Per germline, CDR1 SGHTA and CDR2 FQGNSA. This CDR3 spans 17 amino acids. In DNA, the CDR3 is TGTGCCAGCAGCTTAGGGGGACTAGCGGGGGCCTACAATGAGCAGTTCTTC. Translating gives CASSLGGLAGAYNEQFF.

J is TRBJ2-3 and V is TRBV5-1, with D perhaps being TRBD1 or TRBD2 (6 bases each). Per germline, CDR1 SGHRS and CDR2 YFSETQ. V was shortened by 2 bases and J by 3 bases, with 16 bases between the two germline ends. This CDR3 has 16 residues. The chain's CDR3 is CASSLGPRGGTDTQYF. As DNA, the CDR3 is TGCGCCAGCAGCTTAGGTCCACGAGGGGGGACAGATACGCAGTATTTT.

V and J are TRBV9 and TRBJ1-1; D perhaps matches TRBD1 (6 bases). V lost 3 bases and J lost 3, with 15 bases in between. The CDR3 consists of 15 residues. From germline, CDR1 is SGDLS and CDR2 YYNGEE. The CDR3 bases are TGTGCCAGCAGCGGGGGGACATTAGGTGACACTGAAGCTTTCTTT. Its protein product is CASSGGTLGDTEAFF. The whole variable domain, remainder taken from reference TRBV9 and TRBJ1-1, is DSGVTQTPKHLITATGQRVTLRCSPRSGDLSVYWYQQSLDQGLQFLIQYYNGEERAKGNILERFSAQQFPDLHSELNLSSLELGDSALYFCASSGGTLGDTEAFFGQGTRLTVV.

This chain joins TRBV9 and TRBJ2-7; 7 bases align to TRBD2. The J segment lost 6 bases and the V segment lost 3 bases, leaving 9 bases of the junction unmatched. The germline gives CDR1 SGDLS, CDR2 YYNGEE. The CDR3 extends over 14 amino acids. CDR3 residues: CASSAYGGIGEQYF. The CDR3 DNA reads TGTGCCAGCAGCGCCTACGGGGGGATCGGCGAGCAGTACTTC.

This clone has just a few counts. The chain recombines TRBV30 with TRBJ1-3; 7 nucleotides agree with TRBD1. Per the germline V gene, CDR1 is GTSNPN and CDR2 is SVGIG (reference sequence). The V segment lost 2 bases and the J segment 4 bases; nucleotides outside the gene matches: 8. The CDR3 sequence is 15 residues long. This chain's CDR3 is CAWSRDSGWGNTIYF. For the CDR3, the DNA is TGTGCCTGGAGTAGGGACAGCGGATGGGGAAACACCATATATTTT.

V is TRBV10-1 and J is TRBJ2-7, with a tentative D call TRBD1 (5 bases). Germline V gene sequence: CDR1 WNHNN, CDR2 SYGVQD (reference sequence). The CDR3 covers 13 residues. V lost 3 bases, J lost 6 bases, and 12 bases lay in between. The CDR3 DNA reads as TGCGCCAGCAGTGATATCAAGCAGGGCGAGCAGTACTTC. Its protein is CASSDIKQGEQYF.

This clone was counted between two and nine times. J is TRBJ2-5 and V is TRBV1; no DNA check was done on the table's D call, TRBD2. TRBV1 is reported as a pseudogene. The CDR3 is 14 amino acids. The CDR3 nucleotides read TGCACCAGCGTCGGACTAGCGATCCAAGAGACCCAGTACTTC. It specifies CTSVGLAIQETQYF.

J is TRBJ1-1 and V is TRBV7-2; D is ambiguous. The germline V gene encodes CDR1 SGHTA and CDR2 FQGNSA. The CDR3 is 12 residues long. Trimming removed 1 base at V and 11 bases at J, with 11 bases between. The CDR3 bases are TGTGCCAGCAGCTTAGGACGGACCCCCGCTTTCTTT. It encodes CASSLGRTPAFF. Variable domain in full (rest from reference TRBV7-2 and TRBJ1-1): GAGVSQSPSNKVTEKGKDVELRCDPISGHTALYWYRQSLGQGLEFLIYFQGNSAPDKSGLPSDRFSAERTGGSVSTLTIQRTQQEDSAVYLCASSLGRTPAFFGQGTRLTVV.

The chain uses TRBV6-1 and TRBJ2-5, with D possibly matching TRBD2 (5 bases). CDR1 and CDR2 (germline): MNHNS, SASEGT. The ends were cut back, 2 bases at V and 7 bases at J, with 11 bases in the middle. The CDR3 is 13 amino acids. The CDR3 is CASSELRLATQYF. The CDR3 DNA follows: TGTGCCAGCAGTGAACTCCGCCTAGCGACCCAGTACTTC.

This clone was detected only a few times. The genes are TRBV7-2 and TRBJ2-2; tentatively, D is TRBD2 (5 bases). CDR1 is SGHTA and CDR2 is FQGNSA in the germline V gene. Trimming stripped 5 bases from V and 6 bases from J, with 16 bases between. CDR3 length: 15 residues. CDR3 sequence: CASSVRTDAPGELFF. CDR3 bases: TGTGCCAGCAGCGTACGGACTGATGCCCCCGGGGAGCTGTTTTTT.